The 5 T cell receptor beta chains in this list originate from one sample, sequenced in a study of blood T cell repertoires in COVID-19. Libraries were prepared by immunoSEQ multiplex PCR; TCRdb keeps only in-frame clonotypes and omits some of them. This sample carries roughly 71,000 clones, approximately 85% of them seen once, and the ten largest clones take approximately 23%. Material: peripheral blood. These receptors originate from a man aged 50-59 years with acute or convalescent COVID-19.

This clone appeared once. V is TRBV9 and J is TRBJ2-7; 7 nucleotides align to TRBD2. This CDR3 spans 12 amino acids. Germline V gene data show CDR1 as SGDLS and CDR2 as YYNGEE. V lost 4 bases, J lost 6 bases, and 4 bases stayed unmatched. In nucleotides, the CDR3 is TGTGCCAGCAGCTCCGGACTAGGCGAGCAGTACGTC. This encodes CASSSGLGEQYV.

The V gene is TRBV5-1, the J gene TRBJ1-2, with a weak D call TRBD1 (5 bases). The CDR3 loop spans 16 amino acids. The V gene lost 0 bases and the J gene lost 0 bases, with 12 bases spanning the gap. CDR1 is SGHRS, CDR2 YFSETQ, per germline. In DNA, the CDR3 is TGCGCCAGCAGCTTGGGGAGCGACAGAGCTAACTATGGCTACACCTTC. Protein product: CASSLGSDRANYGYTF.

The chain uses TRBV2 and TRBJ2-1; weak D call: TRBD2 (5 bases). The ends were cut back, 6 bases at V and 8 bases at J, with 11 bases in the middle. Germline loops: CDR1 SNHLY, CDR2 FYNNEI. The CDR3 is 12 amino acids. CDR3 protein: CASRPDGDEQFF. In nucleotides, the CDR3 is TGTGCCAGCAGGCCGGACGGGGATGAGCAGTTCTTC.

The chain uses TRBV10-3 and TRBJ1-4, with 8 bases that match TRBD1. This CDR3 has 14 amino acids. The V gene end was trimmed by 6 bases and the J gene end by 8 bases; junction bases not matched to a gene: 8. Per germline, CDR1 ENHRY and CDR2 SYGVKD. CDR3: CAISPTGAGEKLFF. CDR3 nucleotide sequence: TGTGCCATCAGCCCGACAGGGGCCGGGGAAAAACTGTTTTTT.

Points on this clone: The junction departs from germline at one end; a sequencing error may be responsible. The chain carries TRBV11-2 and TRBJ2-2; D is ambiguous. CDR3 size: 12 residues. Germline loops: CDR1 SGHAT, CDR2 FQNNGV. Here the CDR3 reads CACSIHPGELFF. In DNA, the CDR3 is TGTGCCTGCAGCATACATCCCGGGGAGCTGTTTTTT. The full variable domain, completed using reference TRBV11-2 and TRBJ2-2, is EAGVAQSPRYKIIEKRQSVAFWCNPISGHATLYWYQQILGQGPKLLIQFQNNGVVDDSQLPKDRFSAERLKGVDSTLKIQPAKLEDSAVYLCACSIHPGELFFGEGSRLTVL.